This T cell receptor beta chain was recovered during a study of identifying expanded T cells in peripheral blood. Regarding this clone: Its antigen is not identified.

Study-wide points: Across healthy donors, higher total template counts meant significantly greater roughly two-week count variance. Over approximately two and four weeks, about 15 and 19 clones changed, versus around 1.2 between replicates.

No infections or other immune events were documented during collection. CDR1 and CDR2 (germline): SGHAT, FQNNGV. The CDR3 is 15 amino acids. The V gene lost 7 bases and the J gene lost 0 bases, with 14 bases spanning the gap. The table came from immunoSEQ multiplex PCR; TCRdb's copy has only in-frame clones and leaves some out. The sample yields approximately 75,000 clones, roughly 88% seen once. Sequences were obtained from blood. V gene TRBV11-2 combines with J gene TRBJ2-3, with D possibly called TRBD1 or TRBD2 (5 bases each). The sequence derives from a person aged 18 to 75 in good health. As DNA, the CDR3 is TGTGCCAGCAACCATAGAGGGGTCAGCACAGATACGCAGTATTTT. Translated: CASNHRGVSTDTQYF.